This entry concerns a single TCR beta chain. This receptor's antigen is unknown. No qualities accompany the bases; no much larger clone lies one base away. The healthy controls were 37 blood donors, and the buffy coats of these donors were supplied by the Finnish Red Cross blood service. All TCR-sequenced material derived from peripheral blood: patient blood samples and healthy donor buffy coats. Peripheral blood mononuclear cells were isolated by Ficoll-Hypaque gradient centrifugation. CD4+ cells were magnetically purified from the buffy coats of healthy controls. Genomic DNA was extracted using the Gentra Puregene Cell and Tissue kit, and a Qubit 2.0 fluorometer was used to quantify it. The germline ends are 10 bases apart after V is trimmed by 0 bases and J by 1 base. The CDR3 sequence holds 15 residues, the cysteine and phenylalanine included. Kept here is only the CDR3 DNA, which spans 45 bases and is read in frame from base 1. The germline V gene gives CDR1 as SGHRS and CDR2 as YFSETQ.

This entry is derived from a study of STAT5B mutations in CD4+ large granular lymphocyte leukemia (dated by TCRdb to 2022 to 2024). With regard to the full study: Among the healthy controls, the CDR3 'QG' motif was associated with a particular HLA allele. TCRbeta repertoires of CD4+ T-cell large granular lymphocyte leukemia patients were compared with those of healthy blood donors. Flow cytometry performed on FACSCanto II or FACSVerse showed that the purified fractions had more than 95% purity among lymphocytes.

The immunoSEQ assay at survey resolution was applied to genomic DNA for sequencing of TCRbeta rearrangements. For the original study's pipeline: In the TCR sequencing data, the lowest productive clonotype frequency that could be detected was 2.59 x 10-5. Only productive TCRbeta rearrangements, meaning sequences that were complete and in-frame, were kept for the analyses. Sample clonality was computed as Simpson clonality in the immunoSEQ Analyzer version 3.0. Based on frequency, clones were grouped as very rare, small, medium, large (1-20%) or hyperexpanded (>20%). Generation probabilities were estimated with OLGA 1.2.3, V-gene circos plots were made with VDJtools, specificities were looked up in VDJdb, and CDR3 motifs were identified with GLIPH. In its TCRdb copy, this immuneACCESS table keeps in-frame sequences only and misses some clones. Where compared with another copy, unresolved V genes explain less than half of these, and the others have no known cause. The V and J calls and the clone size are those of that table, but D and trimming were determined from the DNA. The sample has approximately 41,000 clones on record, approximately 85% of them singletons. The ten largest clones take up 1% to 1.5% of the sample.

Results the study describes overall, beyond this receptor: Greater clonality appeared to be present in CD4-sorted patient repertoires than in healthy CD4+ repertoires, and the difference was retained after the putative leukemic clones were removed. Enrichment of TRBV06-family usage was observed among the top patient clones (8/27) relative to healthy controls (2/35). Main leukemic clonotypes were private to each patient, although 25% to 30% of the main leukemic clonotypes were found at low frequency in the non-leukemic repertoires of other patients. The data were not HLA-matched, and the relatively small sample size could explain the higher clonality seen in CD4+ compared with CD8+ T-LGLL.

The sample was CD4+ T cells from blood buffy coats. Recombination connected TRBV5-1 to TRBJ1-1, with no reliable assignment of the D segment. This clonotype originated in a human donor in good health. The DNA sequence is given as TGCGCCAGCAGCTTGGCACTGGTTCAGAACACTGAAGCTTTCTTT. Its protein reads: CASSLALVQNTEAFF.